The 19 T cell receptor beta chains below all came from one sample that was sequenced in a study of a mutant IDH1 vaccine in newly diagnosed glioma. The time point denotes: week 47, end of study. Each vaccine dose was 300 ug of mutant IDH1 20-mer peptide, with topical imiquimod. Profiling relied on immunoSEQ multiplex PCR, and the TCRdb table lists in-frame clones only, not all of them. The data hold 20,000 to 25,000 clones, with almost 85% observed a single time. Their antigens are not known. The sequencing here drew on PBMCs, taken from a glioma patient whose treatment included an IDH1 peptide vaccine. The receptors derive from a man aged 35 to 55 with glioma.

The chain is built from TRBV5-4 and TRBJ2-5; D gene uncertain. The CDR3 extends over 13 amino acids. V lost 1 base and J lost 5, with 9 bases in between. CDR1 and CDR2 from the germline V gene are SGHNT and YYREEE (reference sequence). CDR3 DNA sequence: TGTGCCAGCAGCTTGCTCCCGTTGGAGACCCAGTACTTC. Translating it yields CASSLLPLETQYF. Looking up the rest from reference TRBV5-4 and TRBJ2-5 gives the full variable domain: ETGVTQSPTHLIKTRGQQVTLRCSSQSGHNTVSWYQQALGQGPQFIFQYYREEENGRGNFPPRFSGLQFPNYSSELNVNALELDDSALYLCASSLLPLETQYFGPGTRLLVL.

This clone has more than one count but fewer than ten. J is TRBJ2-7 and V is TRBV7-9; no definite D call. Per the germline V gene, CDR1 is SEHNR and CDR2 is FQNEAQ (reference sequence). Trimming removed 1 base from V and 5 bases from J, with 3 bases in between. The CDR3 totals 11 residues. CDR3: CASSLDHEQYF. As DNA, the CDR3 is TGTGCCAGCAGCTTAGACCACGAGCAGTACTTC.

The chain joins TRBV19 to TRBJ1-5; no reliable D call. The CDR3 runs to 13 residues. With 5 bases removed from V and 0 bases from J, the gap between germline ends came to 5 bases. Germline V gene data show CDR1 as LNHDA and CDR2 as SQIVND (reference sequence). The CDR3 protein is CASSPYSNQPQHF. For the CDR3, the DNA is TGTGCCAGTAGTCCCTATAGCAATCAGCCCCAGCATTTT.

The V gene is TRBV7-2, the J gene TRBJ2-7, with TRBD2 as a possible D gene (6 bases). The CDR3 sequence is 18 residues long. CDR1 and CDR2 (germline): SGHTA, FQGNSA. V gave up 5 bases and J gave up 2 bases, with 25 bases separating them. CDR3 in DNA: TGTGCCAGCAGCCTCCGGAGGGCCGCAGCGGGTTTTACCTACGAGCAGTACTTC. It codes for CASSLRRAAAGFTYEQYF. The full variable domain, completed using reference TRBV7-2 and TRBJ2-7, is GAGVSQSPSNKVTEKGKDVELRCDPISGHTALYWYRQSLGQGLEFLIYFQGNSAPDKSGLPSDRFSAERTGGSVSTLTIQRTQQEDSAVYLCASSLRRAAAGFTYEQYFGPGTRLTVT.

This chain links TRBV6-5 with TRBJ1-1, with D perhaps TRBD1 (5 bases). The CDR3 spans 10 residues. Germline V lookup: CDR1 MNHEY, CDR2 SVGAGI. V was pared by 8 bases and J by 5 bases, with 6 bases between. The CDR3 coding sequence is TGTGCCAGCCGGGGGACTGAAGCTTTCTTT. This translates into CASRGTEAFF.

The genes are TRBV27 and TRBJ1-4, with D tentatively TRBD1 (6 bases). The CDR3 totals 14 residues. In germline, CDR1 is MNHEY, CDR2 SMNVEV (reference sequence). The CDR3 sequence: CGRSRWGRNEKLFF. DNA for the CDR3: TGTGGACGCAGCCGTTGGGGGCGGAATGAAAAACTGTTTTTT.

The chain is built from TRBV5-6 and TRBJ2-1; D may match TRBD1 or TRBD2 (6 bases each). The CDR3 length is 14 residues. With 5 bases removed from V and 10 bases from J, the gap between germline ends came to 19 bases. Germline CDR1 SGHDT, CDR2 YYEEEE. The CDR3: CASRRRGGTYEQFF. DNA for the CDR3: TGTGCCAGCAGGCGGAGGGGCGGGACATACGAGCAGTTCTTC.

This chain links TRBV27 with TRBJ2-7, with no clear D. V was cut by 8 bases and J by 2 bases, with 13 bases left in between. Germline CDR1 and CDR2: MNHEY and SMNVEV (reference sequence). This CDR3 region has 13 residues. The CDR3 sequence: CASGSYTTYEQYF. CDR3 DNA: TGTGCCAGCGGTTCCTACACAACCTACGAGCAGTACTTC.

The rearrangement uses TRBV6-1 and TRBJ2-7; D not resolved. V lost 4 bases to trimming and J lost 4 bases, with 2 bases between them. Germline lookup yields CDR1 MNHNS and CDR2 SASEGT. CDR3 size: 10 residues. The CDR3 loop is CASSVYEQYF. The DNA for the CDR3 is TGTGCCAGCAGTGTGTACGAGCAGTACTTC.

CDR3 sequence (DNA): TGTGCCAGCAGCGTAGGTCGGTGGGTTCACCAGCCCCAGCATTTT. Protein: CASSVGRWVHQPQHF. The V call is TRBV9, the J call TRBJ1-5; D gene uncertain. The CDR3 consists of 15 residues. Germline V gene lookup returns CDR1 SGDLS and CDR2 YYNGEE. V was cut by 0 bases and J by 7 bases, with 14 bases left in between.

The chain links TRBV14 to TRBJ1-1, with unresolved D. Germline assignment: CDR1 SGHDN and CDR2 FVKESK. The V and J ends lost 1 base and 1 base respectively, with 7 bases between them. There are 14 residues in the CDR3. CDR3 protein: CASSQGPGNTEAFF. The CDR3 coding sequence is TGTGCCAGCAGCCAAGGACCGGGGAACACTGAAGCTTTCTTT. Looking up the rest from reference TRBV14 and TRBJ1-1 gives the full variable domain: EAGVTQFPSHSVIEKGQTVTLRCDPISGHDNLYWYRRVMGKEIKFLLHFVKESKQDESGMPNNRFLAERTGGTYSTLKVQPAELEDSGVYFCASSQGPGNTEAFFGQGTRLTVV.

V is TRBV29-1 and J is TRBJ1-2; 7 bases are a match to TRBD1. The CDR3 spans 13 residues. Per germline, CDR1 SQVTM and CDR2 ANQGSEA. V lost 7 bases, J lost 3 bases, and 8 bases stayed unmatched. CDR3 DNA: TGCAGCGCTGGGGATACAGGGGACTATGGCTACACCTTC. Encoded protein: CSAGDTGDYGYTF.

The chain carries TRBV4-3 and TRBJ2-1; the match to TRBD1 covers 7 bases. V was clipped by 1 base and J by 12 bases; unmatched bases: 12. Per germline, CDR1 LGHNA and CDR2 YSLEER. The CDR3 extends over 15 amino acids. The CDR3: CASSQGTGVPWGQFF. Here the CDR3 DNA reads TGCGCCAGCAGCCAAGGAACAGGGGTTCCATGGGGGCAGTTCTTC.

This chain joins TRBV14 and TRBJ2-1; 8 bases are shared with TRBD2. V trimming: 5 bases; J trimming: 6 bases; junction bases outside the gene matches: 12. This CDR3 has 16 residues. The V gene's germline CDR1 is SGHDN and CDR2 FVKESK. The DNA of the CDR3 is TGTGCCAGCAGCGCCAGGCCCGGACTAGCAGCCAATGAGCAGTTCTTC. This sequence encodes CASSARPGLAANEQFF. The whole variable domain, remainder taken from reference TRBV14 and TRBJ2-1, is EAGVTQFPSHSVIEKGQTVTLRCDPISGHDNLYWYRRVMGKEIKFLLHFVKESKQDESGMPNNRFLAERTGGTYSTLKVQPAELEDSGVYFCASSARPGLAANEQFFGPGTRLTVL.

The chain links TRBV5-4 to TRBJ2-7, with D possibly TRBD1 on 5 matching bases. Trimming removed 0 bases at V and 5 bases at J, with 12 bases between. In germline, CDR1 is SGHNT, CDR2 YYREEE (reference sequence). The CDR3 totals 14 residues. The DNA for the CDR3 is TGTGCCAGCAGCTTGGACCCAGGGATGGACGAGCAGTACTTC. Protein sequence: CASSLDPGMDEQYF. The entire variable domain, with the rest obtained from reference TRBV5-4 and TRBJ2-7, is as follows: ETGVTQSPTHLIKTRGQQVTLRCSSQSGHNTVSWYQQALGQGPQFIFQYYREEENGRGNFPPRFSGLQFPNYSSELNVNALELDDSALYLCASSLDPGMDEQYFGPGTRLTVT.

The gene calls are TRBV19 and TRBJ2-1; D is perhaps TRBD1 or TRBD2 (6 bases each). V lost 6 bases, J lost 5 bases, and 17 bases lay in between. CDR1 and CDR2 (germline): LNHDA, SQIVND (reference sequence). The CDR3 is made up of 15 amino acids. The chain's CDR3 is CASRLQGSGHNEQFF. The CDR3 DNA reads TGTGCCAGTAGGCTACAGGGAAGCGGGCACAATGAGCAGTTCTTC.

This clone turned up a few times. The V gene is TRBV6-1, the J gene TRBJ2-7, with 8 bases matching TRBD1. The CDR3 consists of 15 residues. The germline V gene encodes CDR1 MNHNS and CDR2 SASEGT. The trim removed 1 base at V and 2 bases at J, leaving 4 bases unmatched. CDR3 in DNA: TGTGCCAGCAGTGAAGAGTTGGGACAGGCCTACGAGCAGTACTTC. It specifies CASSEELGQAYEQYF.

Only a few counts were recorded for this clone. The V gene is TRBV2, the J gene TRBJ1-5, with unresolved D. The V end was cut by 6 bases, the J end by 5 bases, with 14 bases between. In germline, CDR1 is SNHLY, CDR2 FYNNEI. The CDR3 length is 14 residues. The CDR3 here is CASRKPDGDQPQHF. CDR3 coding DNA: TGTGCCAGCAGGAAACCGGACGGGGATCAGCCCCAGCATTTT.

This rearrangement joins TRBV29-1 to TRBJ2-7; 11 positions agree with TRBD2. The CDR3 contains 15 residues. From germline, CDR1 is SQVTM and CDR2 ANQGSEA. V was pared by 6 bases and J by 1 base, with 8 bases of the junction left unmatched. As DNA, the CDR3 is TGCAGCGTGACCAAACTAGCGGGAGTATCCTACGAGCAGTACTTC. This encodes CSVTKLAGVSYEQYF.